This TCR beta chain was retrieved from a study of Graves' ophthalmopathy and Graves' hyperthyroidism. At the level of the study: Untreated patients at initial diagnosis provided peripheral blood. Overall study findings and caveats: Blood repertoires reportedly contained most expanded thyroid clonotypes above 0.001 frequency.

This CDR3 comprises 15 residues. V lost 8 bases to trimming and J lost 3 bases, with 17 bases between them. Germline assignment: CDR1 SNHLY and CDR2 FYNNEI. Ineligible for inclusion were patients with other autoimmune diseases, uncontrolled infections, pregnancy or lactation. Someone took the PBMCs out of about 10 ml of fresh peripheral blood. RNA transcripts served as template for amplifying TCR beta CDR3 sequences. RT-PCR in the first round used HTBI primers; a second-round multiplex PCR followed. TCRdb called the multiplex PCR reads again in MiXCR, with one record for every CDR3 protein. The profile shows hundreds of thousands of distinct CDR3 sequences, roughly two fifths of them singletons. On this clonotype: Its cognate antigen is unknown.

Sequenced input: peripheral blood. The chain recombines TRBV2 with TRBJ1-5; D gene uncertain. This clonotype was sampled from an adult man with Graves' ophthalmopathy. The CDR3 sequence: CASVIWAANNQPQHF. The CDR3 DNA is TGTGCCAGCGTTATTTGGGCAGCGAACAATCAGCCCCAGCATTTT.